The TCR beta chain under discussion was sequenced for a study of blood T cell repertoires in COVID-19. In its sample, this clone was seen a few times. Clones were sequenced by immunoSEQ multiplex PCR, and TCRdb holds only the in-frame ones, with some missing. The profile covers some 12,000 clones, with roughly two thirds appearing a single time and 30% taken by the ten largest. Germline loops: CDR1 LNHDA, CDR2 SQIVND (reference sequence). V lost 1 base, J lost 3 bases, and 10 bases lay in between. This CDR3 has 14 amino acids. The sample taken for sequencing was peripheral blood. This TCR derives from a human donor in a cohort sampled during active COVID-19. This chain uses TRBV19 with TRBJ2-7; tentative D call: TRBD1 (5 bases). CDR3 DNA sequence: TGTGCCAGTAGTATAGCAGGGCCCCTCTACGAGCAGTACTTC. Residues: CASSIAGPLYEQYF.